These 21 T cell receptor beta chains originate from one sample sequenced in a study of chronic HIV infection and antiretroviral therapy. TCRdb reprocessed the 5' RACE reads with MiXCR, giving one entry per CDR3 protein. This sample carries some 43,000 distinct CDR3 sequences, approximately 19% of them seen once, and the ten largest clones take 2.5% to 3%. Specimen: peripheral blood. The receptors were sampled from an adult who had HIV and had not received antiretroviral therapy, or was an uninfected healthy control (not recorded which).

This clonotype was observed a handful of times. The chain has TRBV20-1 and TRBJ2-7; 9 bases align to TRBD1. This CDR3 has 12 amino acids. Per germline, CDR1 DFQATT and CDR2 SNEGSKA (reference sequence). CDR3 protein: CGGQGGPYEQYF. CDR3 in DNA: TGCGGGGGACAGGGTGGCCCCTACGAGCAGTACTTC.

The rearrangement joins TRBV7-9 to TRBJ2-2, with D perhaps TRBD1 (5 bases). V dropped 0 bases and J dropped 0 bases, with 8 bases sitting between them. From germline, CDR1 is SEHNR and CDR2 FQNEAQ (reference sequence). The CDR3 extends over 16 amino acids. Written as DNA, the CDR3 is TGTGCCAGCAGCTTAGCAGGGGCGTCGAACACCGGGGAGCTGTTTTTT. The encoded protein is CASSLAGASNTGELFF.

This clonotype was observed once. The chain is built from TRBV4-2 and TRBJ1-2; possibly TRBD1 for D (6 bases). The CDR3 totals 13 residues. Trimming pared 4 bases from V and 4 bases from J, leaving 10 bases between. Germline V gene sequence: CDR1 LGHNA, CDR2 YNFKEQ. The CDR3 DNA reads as TGTGCCAGCAGCCTCCGGGACATCTATGGCTACACCTTC. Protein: CASSLRDIYGYTF.

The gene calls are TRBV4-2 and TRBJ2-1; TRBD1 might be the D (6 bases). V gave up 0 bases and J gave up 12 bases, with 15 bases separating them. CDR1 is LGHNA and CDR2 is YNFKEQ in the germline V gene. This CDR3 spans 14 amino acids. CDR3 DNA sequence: TGTGCCAGCAGCCAAGATCGAGACCACAGGGTGCAGTTCTTC. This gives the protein CASSQDRDHRVQFF.

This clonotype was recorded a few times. The CDR3 nucleotides read TGTGCCAGCAGCTTAGGAGGGGAGGGGTACAATGAGCAGTTCTTC. The encoded protein is CASSLGGEGYNEQFF. The chain uses TRBV11-2 and TRBJ2-1; 7 bases fit TRBD2. The CDR3 runs 15 residues. V lost 1 base and J lost 4; bases outside the gene matches: 4. CDR1 and CDR2 from the germline V gene are SGHAT and FQNNGV.

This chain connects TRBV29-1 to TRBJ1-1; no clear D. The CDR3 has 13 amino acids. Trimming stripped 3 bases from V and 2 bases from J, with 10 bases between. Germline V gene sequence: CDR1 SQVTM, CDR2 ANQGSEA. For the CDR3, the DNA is TGCAGCGTTGAGGGCGGATTTAACACTGAAGCTTTCTTT. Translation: CSVEGGFNTEAFF.

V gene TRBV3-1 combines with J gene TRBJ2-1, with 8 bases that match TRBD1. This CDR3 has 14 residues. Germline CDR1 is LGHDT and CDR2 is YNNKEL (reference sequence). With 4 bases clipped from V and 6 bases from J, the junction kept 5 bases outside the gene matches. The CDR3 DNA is TGTGCCAGCAGCCCCTATGGACAGGGCAATGAGCAGTTCTTC. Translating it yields CASSPYGQGNEQFF.

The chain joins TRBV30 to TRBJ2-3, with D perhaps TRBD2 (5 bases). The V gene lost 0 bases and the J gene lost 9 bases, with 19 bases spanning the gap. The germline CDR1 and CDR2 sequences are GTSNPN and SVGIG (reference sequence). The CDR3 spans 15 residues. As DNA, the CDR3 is TGTGCCTGGAGTGTAAACAACGACAAGCGCGGGACGCAGTATTTT. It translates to CAWSVNNDKRGTQYF.

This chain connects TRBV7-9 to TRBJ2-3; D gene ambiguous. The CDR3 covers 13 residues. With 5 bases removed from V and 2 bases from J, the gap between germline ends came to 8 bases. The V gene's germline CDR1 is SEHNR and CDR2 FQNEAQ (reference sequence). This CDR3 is CASSPPYTDTQYF. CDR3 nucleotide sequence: TGTGCCAGCAGCCCCCCCTACACAGATACGCAGTATTTT.

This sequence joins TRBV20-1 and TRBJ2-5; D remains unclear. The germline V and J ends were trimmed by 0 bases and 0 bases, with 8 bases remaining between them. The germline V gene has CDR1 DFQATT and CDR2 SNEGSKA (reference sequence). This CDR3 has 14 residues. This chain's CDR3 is CSARDLGYQETQYF. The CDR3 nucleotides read TGCAGTGCTAGAGATCTCGGGTACCAAGAGACCCAGTACTTC.

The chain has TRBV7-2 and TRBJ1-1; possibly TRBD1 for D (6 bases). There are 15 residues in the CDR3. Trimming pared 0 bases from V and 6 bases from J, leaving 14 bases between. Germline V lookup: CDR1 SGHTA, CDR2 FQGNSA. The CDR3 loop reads CASSLAGTGPAEAFF. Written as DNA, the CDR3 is TGTGCCAGCAGCTTAGCGGGAACAGGGCCAGCTGAAGCTTTCTTT.

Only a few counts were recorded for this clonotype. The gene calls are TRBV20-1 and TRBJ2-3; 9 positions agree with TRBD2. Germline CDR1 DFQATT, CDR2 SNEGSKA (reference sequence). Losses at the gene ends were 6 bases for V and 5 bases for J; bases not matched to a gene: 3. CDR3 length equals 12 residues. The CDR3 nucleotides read TGCAGTGCAGAGACTAGCGGAGATACGCAGTATTTT. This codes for CSAETSGDTQYF.

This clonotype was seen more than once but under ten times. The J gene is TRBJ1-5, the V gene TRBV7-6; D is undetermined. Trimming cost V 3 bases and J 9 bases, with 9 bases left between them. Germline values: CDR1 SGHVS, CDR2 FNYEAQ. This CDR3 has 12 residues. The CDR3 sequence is CASSLLAGPQHF. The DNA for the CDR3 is TGTGCCAGCAGCTTGCTGGCGGGGCCCCAGCATTTT.

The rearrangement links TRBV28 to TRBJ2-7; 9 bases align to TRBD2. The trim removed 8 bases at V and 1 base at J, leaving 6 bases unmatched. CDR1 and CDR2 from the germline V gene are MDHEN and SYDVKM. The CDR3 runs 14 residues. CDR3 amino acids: CASARAGGSYEQYF. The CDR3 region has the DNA TGTGCCAGCGCTAGAGCGGGAGGTTCCTACGAGCAGTACTTC. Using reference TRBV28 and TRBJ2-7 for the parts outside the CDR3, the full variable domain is DVKVTQSSRYLVKRTGEKVFLECVQDMDHENMFWYRQDPGLGLRLIYFSYDVKMKEKGDIPEGYSVSREKKERFSLILESASTNQTSMYLCASARAGGSYEQYFGPGTRLTVT.

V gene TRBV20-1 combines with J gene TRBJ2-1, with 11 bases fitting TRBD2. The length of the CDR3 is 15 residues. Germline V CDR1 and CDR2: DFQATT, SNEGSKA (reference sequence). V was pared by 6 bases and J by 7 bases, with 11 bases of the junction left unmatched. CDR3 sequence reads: CSAQMRASGRNEQFF. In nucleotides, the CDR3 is TGCAGTGCCCAAATGAGGGCTAGCGGGAGGAATGAGCAGTTCTTC.

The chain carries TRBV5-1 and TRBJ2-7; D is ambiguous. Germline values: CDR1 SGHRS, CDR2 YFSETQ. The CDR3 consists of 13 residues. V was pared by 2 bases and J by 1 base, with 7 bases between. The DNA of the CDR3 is TGCGCCAGCAGCTTTGCAGAGTCCTACGAGCAGTACTTC. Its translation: CASSFAESYEQYF.

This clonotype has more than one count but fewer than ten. The CDR3: CASWGVNSYEQYF. The DNA of the CDR3 is TGTGCCAGCTGGGGGGTAAACTCCTACGAGCAGTACTTC. This chain uses TRBV28 with TRBJ2-7; tentative D call: TRBD2 (6 bases). Trimming cost V 8 bases and J 0 bases, with 11 bases left between them. This CDR3 is built from 13 residues. CDR1 is MDHEN, CDR2 SYDVKM, per germline.

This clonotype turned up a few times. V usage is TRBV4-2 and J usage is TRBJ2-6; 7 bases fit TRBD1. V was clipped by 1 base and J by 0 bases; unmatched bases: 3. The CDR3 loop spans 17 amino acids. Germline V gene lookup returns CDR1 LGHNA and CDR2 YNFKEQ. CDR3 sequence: CASSQGQGSSGANVLTF. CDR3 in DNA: TGTGCCAGCAGCCAAGGACAGGGAAGCTCTGGGGCCAACGTCCTGACTTTC.

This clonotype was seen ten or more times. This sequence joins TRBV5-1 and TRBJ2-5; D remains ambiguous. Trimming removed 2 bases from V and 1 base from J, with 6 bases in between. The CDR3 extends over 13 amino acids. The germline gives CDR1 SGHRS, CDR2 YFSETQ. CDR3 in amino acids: CASSFSSQETQYF. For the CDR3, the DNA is TGCGCCAGCAGCTTTTCCAGCCAAGAGACCCAGTACTTC.

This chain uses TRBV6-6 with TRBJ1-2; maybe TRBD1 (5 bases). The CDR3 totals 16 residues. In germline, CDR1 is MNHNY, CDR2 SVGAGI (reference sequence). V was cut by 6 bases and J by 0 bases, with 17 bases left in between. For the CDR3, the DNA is TGTGCCAGCAGCCCCCCCCCTGGGGGAGCTAACTATGGCTACACCTTC. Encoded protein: CASSPPPGGANYGYTF.

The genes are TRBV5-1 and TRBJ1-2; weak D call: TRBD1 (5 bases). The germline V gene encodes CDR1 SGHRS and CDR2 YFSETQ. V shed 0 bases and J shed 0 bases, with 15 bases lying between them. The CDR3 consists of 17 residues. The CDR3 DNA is TGCGCCAGCAGCTTGGATTTAGCAGGGCCCCCTAACTATGGCTACACCTTC. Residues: CASSLDLAGPPNYGYTF.